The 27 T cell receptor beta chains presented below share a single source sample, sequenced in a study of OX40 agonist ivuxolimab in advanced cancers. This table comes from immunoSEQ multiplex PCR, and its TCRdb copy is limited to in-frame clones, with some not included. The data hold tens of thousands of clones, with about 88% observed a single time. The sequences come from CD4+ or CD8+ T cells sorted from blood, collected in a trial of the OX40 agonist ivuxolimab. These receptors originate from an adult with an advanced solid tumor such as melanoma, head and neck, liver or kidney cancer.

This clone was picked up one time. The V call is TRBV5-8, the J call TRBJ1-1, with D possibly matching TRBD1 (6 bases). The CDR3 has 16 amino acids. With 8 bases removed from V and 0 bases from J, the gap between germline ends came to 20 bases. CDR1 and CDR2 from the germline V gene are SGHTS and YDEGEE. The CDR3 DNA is TGTGCCAGTACCATGAGGACAGCAACTTTGAACACTGAAGCTTTCTTT. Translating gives CASTMRTATLNTEAFF.

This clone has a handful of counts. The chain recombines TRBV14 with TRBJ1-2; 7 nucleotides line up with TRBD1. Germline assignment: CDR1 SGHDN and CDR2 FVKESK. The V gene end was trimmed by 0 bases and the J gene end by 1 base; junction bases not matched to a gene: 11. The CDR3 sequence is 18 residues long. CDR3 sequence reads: CASSQDPGTALCNYGYTF. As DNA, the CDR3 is TGTGCCAGCAGCCAAGATCCCGGGACAGCACTTTGTAACTATGGCTACACCTTC.

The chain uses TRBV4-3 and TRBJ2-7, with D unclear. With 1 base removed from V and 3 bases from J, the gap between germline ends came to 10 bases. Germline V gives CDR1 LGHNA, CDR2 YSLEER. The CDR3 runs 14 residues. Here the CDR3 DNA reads TGCGCCAGCAGCCAAGTTCAGACACACTACGAGCAGTACTTC. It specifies CASSQVQTHYEQYF.

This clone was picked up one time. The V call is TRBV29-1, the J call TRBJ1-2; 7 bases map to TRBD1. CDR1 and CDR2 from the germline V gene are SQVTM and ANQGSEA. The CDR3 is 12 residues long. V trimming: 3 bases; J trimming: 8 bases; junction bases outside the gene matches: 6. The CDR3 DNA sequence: TGCAGCGTTGATCGGCCAGGGGGAGGCTACACCTTC. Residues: CSVDRPGGGYTF. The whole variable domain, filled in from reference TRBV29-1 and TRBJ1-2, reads SAVISQKPSRDICQRGTSLTIQCQVDSQVTMMFWYRQQPGQSLTLIATANQGSEATYESGFVIDKFPISRPNLTFSTLTVSNMSPEDSSIYLCSVDRPGGGYTFGSGTRLTVV.

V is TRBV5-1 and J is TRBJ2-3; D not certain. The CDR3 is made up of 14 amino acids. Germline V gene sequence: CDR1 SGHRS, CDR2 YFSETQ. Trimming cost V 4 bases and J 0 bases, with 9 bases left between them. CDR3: CASSGMTSTDTQYF. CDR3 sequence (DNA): TGCGCCAGCAGCGGGATGACTAGCACAGATACGCAGTATTTT.

In DNA, the CDR3 is TGTGCCAGCAGCCAAGATAATGGAGCTGGACAGCCCCAGCATTTT. Encoded protein: CASSQDNGAGQPQHF. The chain joins TRBV4-2 to TRBJ1-5; unclear D gene. Trimming took off 0 bases at V and 7 bases at J, with 13 bases between the two ends. CDR1 is LGHNA, CDR2 YNFKEQ, per germline. This CDR3 has 15 amino acids.

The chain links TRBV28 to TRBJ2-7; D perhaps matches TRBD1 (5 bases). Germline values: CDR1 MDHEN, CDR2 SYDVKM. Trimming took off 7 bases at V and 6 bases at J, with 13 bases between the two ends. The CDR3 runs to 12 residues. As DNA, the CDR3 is TGTGCCAGCATCAAGGGGAAGGGCGAGCAGTACTTC. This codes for CASIKGKGEQYF.

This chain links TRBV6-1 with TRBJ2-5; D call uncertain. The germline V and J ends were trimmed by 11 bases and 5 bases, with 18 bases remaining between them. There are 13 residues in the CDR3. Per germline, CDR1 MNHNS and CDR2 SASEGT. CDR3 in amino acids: CASGERTAETQYF. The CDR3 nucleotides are TGTGCCTCAGGAGAGAGGACGGCGGAGACCCAGTACTTC.

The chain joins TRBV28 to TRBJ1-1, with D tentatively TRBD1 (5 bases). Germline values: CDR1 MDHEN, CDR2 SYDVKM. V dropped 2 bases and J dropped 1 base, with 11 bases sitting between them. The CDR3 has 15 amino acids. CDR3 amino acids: CASSLGGTGNTEAFF. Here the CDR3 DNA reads TGTGCCAGCAGTTTAGGAGGGACCGGGAACACTGAAGCTTTCTTT.

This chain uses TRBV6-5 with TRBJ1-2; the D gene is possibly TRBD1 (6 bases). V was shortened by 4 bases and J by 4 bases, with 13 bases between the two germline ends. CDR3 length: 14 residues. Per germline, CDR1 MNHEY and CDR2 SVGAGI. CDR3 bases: TGTGCCAGCAGTTTAGGGGGGATCGGCTATGGCTACACCTTC. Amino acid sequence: CASSLGGIGYGYTF.

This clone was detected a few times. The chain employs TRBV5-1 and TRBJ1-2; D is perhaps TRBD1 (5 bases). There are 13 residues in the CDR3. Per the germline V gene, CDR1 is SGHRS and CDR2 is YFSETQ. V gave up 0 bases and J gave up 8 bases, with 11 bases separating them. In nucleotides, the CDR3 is TGCGCCAGCAGCTTGGGACAGCACCGCGGCTACACCTTC. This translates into CASSLGQHRGYTF.

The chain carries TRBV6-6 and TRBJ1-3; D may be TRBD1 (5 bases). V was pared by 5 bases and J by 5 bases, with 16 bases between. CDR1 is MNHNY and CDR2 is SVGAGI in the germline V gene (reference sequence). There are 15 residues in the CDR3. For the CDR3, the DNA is TGTGCCAGCAGTGGAACAGGAGTCCTCCGAAACACCATATATTTT. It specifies CASSGTGVLRNTIYF.

In nucleotides, the CDR3 is TGTGCCACCTCCCGTGGCAGCCTAAGGGACTCTGGAAACACCATATATTTT. This sequence encodes CATSRGSLRDSGNTIYF. The V and J genes are TRBV6-4 and TRBJ1-3, with D unresolved. The CDR3 sequence is 17 residues long. Germline V lookup: CDR1 MRHNA, CDR2 SNTAGT. V lost 10 bases to trimming and J lost 0 bases, with 22 bases between them.

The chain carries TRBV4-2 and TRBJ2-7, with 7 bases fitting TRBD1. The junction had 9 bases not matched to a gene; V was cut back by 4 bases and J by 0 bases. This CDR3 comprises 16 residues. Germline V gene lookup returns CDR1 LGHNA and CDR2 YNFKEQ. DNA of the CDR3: TGTGCCAGCAGCCCCACGCCGGGACAGAGCTCCTACGAGCAGTACTTC. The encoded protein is CASSPTPGQSSYEQYF.

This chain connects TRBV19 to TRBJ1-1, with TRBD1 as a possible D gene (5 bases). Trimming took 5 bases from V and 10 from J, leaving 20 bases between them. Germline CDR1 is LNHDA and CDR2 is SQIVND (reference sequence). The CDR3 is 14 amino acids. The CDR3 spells CASSPGQTLSVAFF. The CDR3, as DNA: TGTGCCAGTAGTCCGGGGCAGACGCTATCTGTAGCTTTCTTT.

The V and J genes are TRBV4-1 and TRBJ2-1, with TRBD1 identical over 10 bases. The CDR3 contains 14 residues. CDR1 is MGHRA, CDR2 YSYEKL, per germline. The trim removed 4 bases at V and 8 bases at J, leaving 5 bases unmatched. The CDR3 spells CASSRDRGGHEQFF. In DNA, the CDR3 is TGCGCCAGCAGCCGGGACAGGGGTGGTCATGAGCAGTTCTTC.

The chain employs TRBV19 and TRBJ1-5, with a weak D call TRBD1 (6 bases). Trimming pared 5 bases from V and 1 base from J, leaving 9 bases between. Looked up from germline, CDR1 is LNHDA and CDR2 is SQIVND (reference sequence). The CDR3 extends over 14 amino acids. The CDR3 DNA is TGTGCCAGTAGTGGAACAGGGAGCAATCAGCCCCAGCATTTT. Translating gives CASSGTGSNQPQHF.

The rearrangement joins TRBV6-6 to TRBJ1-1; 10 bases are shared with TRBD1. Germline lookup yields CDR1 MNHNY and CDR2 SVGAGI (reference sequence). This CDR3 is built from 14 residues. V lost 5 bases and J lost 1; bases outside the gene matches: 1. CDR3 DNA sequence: TGTGCCAGCAGTGACAGGGGGCCGAACACTGAAGCTTTCTTT. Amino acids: CASSDRGPNTEAFF.

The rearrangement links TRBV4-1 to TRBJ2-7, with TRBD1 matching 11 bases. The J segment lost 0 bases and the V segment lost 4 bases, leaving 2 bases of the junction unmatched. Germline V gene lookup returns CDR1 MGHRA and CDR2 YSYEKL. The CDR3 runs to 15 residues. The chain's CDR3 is CASSLGQGASYEQYF. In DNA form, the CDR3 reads TGCGCCAGCAGCCTCGGACAGGGGGCCTCCTACGAGCAGTACTTC.

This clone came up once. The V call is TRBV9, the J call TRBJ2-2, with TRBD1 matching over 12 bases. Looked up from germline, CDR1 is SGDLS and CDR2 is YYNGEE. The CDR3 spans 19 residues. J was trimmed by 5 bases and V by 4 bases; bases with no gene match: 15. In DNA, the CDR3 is TGTGCCAGCAGCCCCCCGGGGACAGGGGGCGCGAGTAGGACCGGGGAGCTGTTTTTT. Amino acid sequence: CASSPPGTGGASRTGELFF.

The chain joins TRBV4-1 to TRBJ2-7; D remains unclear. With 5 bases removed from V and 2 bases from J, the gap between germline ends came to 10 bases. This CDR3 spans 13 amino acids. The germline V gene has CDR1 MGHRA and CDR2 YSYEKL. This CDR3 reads CASSASEAYEQYF. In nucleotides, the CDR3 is TGCGCCAGCAGCGCCAGTGAAGCCTACGAGCAGTACTTC.

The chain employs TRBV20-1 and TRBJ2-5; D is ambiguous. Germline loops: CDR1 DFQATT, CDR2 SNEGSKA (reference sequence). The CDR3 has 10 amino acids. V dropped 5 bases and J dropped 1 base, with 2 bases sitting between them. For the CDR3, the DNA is TGCAGTGCTGGCCAAGAGACCCAGTACTTC. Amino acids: CSAGQETQYF.

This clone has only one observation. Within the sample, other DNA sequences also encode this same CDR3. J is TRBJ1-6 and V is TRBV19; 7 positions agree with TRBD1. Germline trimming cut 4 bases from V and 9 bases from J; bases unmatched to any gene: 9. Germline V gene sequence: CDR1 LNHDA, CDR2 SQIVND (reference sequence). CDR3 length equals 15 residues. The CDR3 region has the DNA TGTGCCAGTAGTAGAGGACAGGCGGCAAGTTCACCCCTCCACTTT. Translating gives CASSRGQAASSPLHF.

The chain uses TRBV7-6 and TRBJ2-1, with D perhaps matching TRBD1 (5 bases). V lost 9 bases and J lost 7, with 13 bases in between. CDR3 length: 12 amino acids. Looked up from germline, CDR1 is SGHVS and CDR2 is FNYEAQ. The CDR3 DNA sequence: TGTGCCAGGGTTCAGGGTCCGAATGAGCAGTTCTTC. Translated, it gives CARVQGPNEQFF. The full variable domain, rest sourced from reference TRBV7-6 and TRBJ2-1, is GAGVSQSPRYKVTKRGQDVALRCDPISGHVSLYWYRQALGQGPEFLTYFNYEAQQDKSGLPNDRFSAERPEGSISTLTIQRTEQRDSAMYRCARVQGPNEQFFGPGTRLTVL.

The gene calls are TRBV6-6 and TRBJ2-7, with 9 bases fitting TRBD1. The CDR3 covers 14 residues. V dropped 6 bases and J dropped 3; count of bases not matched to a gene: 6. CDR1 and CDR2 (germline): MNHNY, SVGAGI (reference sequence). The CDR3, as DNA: TGTGCCAGCAGGACCGGGACAGGGATCTACGAGCAGTACTTC. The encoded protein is CASRTGTGIYEQYF.

DNA for the CDR3: TGTGCCAGCAGCAAACCTCGGGACAGGGGCCATGGATATCAGCCCCAGCATTTT. Translating gives CASSKPRDRGHGYQPQHF. J is TRBJ1-5 and V is TRBV21-1; the DNA was not compared with TRBD1, the D call given in the table. TRBV21-1 is given as a pseudogene. The CDR3 has 18 residues.

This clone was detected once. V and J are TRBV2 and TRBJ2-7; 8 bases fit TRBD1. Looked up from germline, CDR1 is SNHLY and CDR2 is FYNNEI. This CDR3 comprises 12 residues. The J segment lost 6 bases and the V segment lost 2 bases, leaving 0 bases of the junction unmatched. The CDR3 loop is CASSETGGEQYF. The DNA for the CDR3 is TGTGCCAGCAGTGAAACAGGGGGCGAGCAGTACTTC.